The clone carrying this TCR beta chain showed up just a few times. CDR1 MDHEN and CDR2 SYDVKM come from the germline V gene. Deletions cut 6 bases from V and 8 bases from J, with 17 bases between. The CDR3 is 14 amino acids. These data come from a study of blood T cells in healthy people across ages. The second PCR ran about 6 to 12 cycles with a sample-barcoded 5' primer and J-beta primers. A tag from a template-switch adaptor with 12 random nucleotides marked each cDNA molecule. MiXCR, applied by TCRdb to the 5' RACE reads, yields one record per CDR3 protein. The sample lists 1.5 million to 2 million distinct CDR3 sequences; approximately 39% were seen once. Isolation yielded PBMCs, at least 6.5 million per sample, in every case.

Sequenced: blood. The rearrangement uses TRBV28 and TRBJ1-3, with D possibly TRBD1 on 6 matching bases. The TCR comes from a human donor in good health. The CDR3 DNA follows: TGTGCCAGCAGCCTAACAGGGACCTGGGACACCATATATTTT. The encoded protein is CASSLTGTWDTIYF.